The 7 T cell receptor beta chains below all came from one sample that was sequenced in a study of T cell clonotyping in hematopoietic cell transplantation. Time point: recipient sample about 28 days before transplant, after cytoreduction. Profiling relied on immunoSEQ multiplex PCR, and the TCRdb table lists in-frame clones only, not all of them. The sample shows several thousand clones, around 30% of them seen only once. The starting material was peripheral blood mononuclear cells, obtained before stem cell transplant. All receptors come from a man between 45 and 60 years old with myelofibrosis. Some clones in this sample may be carry-over from other donors' samples.

This clone has only a few counts. This chain joins TRBV30 and TRBJ2-7, with D possibly TRBD2 on 5 matching bases. CDR3 length: 14 amino acids. CDR1 GTSNPN and CDR2 SVGIG come from the germline V gene (reference sequence). With 3 bases removed from V and 0 bases from J, the gap between germline ends came to 12 bases. The CDR3 region is CAWRDLGSSYEQYF. The DNA for the CDR3 is TGTGCCTGGAGGGACCTGGGGAGCTCCTACGAGCAGTACTTC.

To note about this clone: The limits of the CDR3 on the DNA are not certain, so only TCRdb's listed CDR3 is given. J is TRBJ1-1 and V is TRBV30. Germline CDR1 reads GTSNPN; CDR2 reads SVGIG (reference sequence). The CDR3 spans 13 amino acids, including both terminal residues. The CDR3 protein is CAWSVGSGTEALF.

This chain connects TRBV20-1 to TRBJ2-7; D ambiguous. Germline values: CDR1 DFQATT, CDR2 SNEGSKA (reference sequence). The CDR3 is made up of 11 amino acids. Trimming removed 5 bases from V and 0 bases from J, with 5 bases in between. CDR3 in amino acids: CSAEVSYEQYF. The CDR3 DNA is TGCAGTGCTGAGGTCTCCTACGAGCAGTACTTC.

V usage is TRBV30 and J usage is TRBJ1-4, with a possible D match to TRBD1 (6 bases). Looked up from germline, CDR1 is GTSNPN and CDR2 is SVGIG (reference sequence). The V gene lost 2 bases and the J gene lost 14 bases, with 12 bases spanning the gap. This CDR3 is built from 11 residues. CDR3 residues: CAWSTGGTLFF. The CDR3 bases are TGTGCCTGGAGTACTGGGGGCACGCTGTTTTTT. Variable domain in full (rest from reference TRBV30 and TRBJ1-4): SQTIHQWPATLVQPVGSPLSLECTVEGTSNPNLYWYRQAAGRGLQLLFYSVGIGQISSEVPQNLSASRPQDRQFILSSKKLLLSDSGFYLCAWSTGGTLFFGSGTQLSVL.

By share of the sample, this clone is large (0.1 to 1%). The chain joins TRBV19 to TRBJ1-5; D unclear. The germline V gene encodes CDR1 LNHDA and CDR2 SQIVND (reference sequence). This CDR3 contains 12 residues. With 1 base removed from V and 6 bases from J, the gap between germline ends came to 4 bases. DNA of the CDR3: TGTGCCAGTAGTATAGGGATTCAGCCCCAGCATTTT. Encoded protein: CASSIGIQPQHF. The entire variable domain, with the rest obtained from reference TRBV19 and TRBJ1-5, is as follows: DGGITQSPKYLFRKEGQNVTLSCEQNLNHDAMYWYRQDPGQGLRLIYYSQIVNDFQKGDIAEGYSVSREKKESFPLTVTSAQKNPTAFYLCASSIGIQPQHFGDGTRLSIL.

This chain uses TRBV19 with TRBJ2-5; either TRBD1 or TRBD2 may fit D (5 bases each). This CDR3 comprises 13 residues. Germline V lookup: CDR1 LNHDA, CDR2 SQIVND (reference sequence). V shed 5 bases and J shed 5 bases, with 12 bases lying between them. DNA for the CDR3: TGTGCCAGTAGTCTGGTAGGGGACGAGACCCAGTACTTC. This sequence encodes CASSLVGDETQYF.

This clone was observed a few times. V usage is TRBV2 and J usage is TRBJ1-4, with D tentatively TRBD1 (5 bases). Germline CDR1 SNHLY, CDR2 FYNNEI. The CDR3 is 15 amino acids. The ends were cut back, 4 bases at V and 0 bases at J, with 9 bases in the middle. CDR3 nucleotide sequence: TGTGCCAGCAGTGCTGACAGAACAACTAATGAAAAACTGTTTTTT. This sequence encodes CASSADRTTNEKLFF. Together with reference TRBV2 and TRBJ1-4, the CDR3 gives the full variable domain: EPEVTQTPSHQVTQMGQEVILRCVPISNHLYFYWYRQILGQKVEFLVSFYNNEISEKSEIFDDQFSVERPDGSNFTLKIRSTKLEDSAMYFCASSADRTTNEKLFFGSGTQLSVL.